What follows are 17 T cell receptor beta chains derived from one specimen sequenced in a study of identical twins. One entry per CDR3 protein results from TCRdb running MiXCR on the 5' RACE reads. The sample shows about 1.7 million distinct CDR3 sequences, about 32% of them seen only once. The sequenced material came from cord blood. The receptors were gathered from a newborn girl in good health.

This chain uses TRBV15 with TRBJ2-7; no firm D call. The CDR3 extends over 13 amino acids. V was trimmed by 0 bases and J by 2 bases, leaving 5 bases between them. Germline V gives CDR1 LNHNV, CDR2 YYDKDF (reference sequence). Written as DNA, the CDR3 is TGTGCCACCAGCAGAGATGGGGCCTACGAGCAGTACTTC. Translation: CATSRDGAYEQYF.

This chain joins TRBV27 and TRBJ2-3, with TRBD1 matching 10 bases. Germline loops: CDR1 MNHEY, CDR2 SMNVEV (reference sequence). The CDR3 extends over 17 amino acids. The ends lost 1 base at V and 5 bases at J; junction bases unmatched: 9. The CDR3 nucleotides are TGTGCCAGCAGTTTATTGGTCCCGGGACAGGGGTTAGATACGCAGTATTTT. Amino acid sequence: CASSLLVPGQGLDTQYF.

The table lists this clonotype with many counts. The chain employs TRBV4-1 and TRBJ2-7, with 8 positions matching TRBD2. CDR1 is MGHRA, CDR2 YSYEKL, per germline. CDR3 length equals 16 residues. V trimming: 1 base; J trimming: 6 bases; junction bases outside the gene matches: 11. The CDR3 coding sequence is TGCGCCAGCAGCCAAGTCCTAGCGGGCGGGAACTTCGAGCAGTACTTC. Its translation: CASSQVLAGGNFEQYF.

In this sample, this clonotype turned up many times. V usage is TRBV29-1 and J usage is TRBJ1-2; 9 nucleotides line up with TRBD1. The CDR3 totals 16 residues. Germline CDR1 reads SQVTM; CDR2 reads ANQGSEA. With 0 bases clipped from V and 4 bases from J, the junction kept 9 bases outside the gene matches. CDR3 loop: CSVEDLGTGPSYGYTF. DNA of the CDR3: TGCAGCGTTGAAGATCTGGGGACAGGGCCGTCCTATGGCTACACCTTC.

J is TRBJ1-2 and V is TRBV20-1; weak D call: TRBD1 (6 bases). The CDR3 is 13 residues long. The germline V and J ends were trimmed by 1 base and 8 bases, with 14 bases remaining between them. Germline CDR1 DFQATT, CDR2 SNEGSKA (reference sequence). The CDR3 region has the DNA TGCAGTGCTAGAGGGGGGGCAGGCGGCGGCTACACCTTC. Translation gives CSARGGAGGGYTF.

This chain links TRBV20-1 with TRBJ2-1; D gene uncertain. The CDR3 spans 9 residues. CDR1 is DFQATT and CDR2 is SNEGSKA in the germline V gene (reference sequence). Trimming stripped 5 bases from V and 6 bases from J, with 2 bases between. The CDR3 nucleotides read TGCAGTGCTGGCAATGAGCAGTTCTTC. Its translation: CSAGNEQFF.

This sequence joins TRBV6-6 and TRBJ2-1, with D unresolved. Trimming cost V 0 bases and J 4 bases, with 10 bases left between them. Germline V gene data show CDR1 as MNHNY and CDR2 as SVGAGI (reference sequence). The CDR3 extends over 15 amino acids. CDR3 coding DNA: TGTGCCAGCAGTTACTCGTTTGGGCATTACAATGAGCAGTTCTTC. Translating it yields CASSYSFGHYNEQFF.

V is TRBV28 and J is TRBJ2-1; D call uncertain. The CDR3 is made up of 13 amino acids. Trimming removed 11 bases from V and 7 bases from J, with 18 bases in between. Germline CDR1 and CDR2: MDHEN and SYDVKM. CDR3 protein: CAFGNSPLNEQFF. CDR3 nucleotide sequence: TGTGCCTTTGGGAACAGTCCCCTTAATGAGCAGTTCTTC.

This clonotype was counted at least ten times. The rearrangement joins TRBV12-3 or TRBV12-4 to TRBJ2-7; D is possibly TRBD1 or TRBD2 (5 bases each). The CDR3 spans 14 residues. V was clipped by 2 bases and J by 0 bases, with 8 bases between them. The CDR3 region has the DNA TGTGCCAGCAGTTTACGGGACGTCTCCTACGAGCAGTACTTC. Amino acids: CASSLRDVSYEQYF.

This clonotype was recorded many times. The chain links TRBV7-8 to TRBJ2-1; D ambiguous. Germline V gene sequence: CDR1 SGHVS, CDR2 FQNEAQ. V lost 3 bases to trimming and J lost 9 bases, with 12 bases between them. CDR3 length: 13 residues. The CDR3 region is CASSFLVSSEQFF. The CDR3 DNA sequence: TGTGCCAGCAGCTTCTTGGTTTCCAGTGAGCAGTTCTTC.

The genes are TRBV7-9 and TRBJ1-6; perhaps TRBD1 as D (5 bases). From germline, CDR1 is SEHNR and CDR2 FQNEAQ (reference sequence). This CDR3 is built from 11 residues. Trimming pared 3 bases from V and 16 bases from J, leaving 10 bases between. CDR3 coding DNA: TGTGCCAGCAGCTTGACAGACTTTCTCCACTTT. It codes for CASSLTDFLHF. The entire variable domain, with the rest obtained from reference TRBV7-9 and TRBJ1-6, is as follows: DTGVSQNPRHKITKRGQNVTFRCDPISEHNRLYWYRQTLGQGPEFLTYFQNEAQLEKSRLLSDRFSAERPKGSFSTLEIQRTEQGDSAMYLCASSLTDFLHFGNGTRLTVT.

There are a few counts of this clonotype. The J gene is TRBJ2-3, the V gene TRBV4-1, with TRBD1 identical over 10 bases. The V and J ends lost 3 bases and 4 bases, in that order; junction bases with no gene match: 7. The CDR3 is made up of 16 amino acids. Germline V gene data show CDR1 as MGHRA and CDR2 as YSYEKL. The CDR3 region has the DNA TGCGCCAGCAGCCATCGACAGGGGGCTCTCGCAGATACGCAGTATTTT. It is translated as CASSHRQGALADTQYF.

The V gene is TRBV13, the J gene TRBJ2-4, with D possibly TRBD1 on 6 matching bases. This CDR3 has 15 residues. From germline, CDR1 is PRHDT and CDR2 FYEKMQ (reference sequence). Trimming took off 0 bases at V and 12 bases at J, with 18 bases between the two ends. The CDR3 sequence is CASSLGRAGVYDQYF. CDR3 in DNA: TGTGCCAGCAGCTTAGGCCGGGCAGGGGTCTACGATCAGTACTTC.

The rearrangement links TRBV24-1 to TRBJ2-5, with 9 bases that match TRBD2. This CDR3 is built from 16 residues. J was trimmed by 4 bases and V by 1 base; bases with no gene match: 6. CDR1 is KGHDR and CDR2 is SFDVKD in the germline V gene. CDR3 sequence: CATSDFAGGVAETQYF. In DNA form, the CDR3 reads TGTGCCACCAGTGATTTTGCGGGAGGGGTTGCAGAGACCCAGTACTTC.

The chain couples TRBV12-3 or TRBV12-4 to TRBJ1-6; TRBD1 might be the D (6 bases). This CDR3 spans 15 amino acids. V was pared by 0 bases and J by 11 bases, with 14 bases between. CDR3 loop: CASSLASSWGPPLHF. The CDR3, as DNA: TGTGCCAGCAGTTTAGCGAGCTCCTGGGGGCCACCCCTCCACTTT.

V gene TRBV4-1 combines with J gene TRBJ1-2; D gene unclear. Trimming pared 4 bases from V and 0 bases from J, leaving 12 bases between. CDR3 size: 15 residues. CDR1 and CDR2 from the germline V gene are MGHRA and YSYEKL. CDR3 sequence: CASSRPRTANYGYTF. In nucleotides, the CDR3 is TGCGCCAGCAGCCGCCCCAGGACGGCTAACTATGGCTACACCTTC.

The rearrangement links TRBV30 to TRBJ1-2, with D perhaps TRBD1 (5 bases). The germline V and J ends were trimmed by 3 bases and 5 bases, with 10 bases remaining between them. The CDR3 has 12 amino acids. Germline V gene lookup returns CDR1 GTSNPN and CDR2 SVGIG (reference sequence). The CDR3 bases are TGTGCCTGGAGGGACGCAGGGTATGGCTACACCTTC. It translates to CAWRDAGYGYTF.